These T cell receptor beta chains were read from a single sample in a study of T cell repertoires in cytomegalovirus infection. TCRdb redid the calling of the reads with MiXCR, one entry per CDR3 protein. The repertoire includes some 700,000 distinct CDR3 sequences, 35% to 45% of them detected once, and about 2.8% sits in the top ten. Material: PBMCs. These TCRs come from a human donor in good health (CMV status not recorded). Some clones in this sample may be carry-over from other donors' samples. The CDR3 runs from the conserved cysteine through the conserved F or W. The order of the fields is V gene, J gene, CDR3 protein.

>TRBV5-1|TRBJ2-1
CASSSTPSSYNEQFF
>TRBV7-8|TRBJ2-1
CASSLRSSGTSWNNEQFF
>TRBV7-6|TRBJ1-4
CASSLNRGNEKLFF
>TRBV6-5|TRBJ2-2
CASSNVKRETGELFF
>TRBV6-1|TRBJ2-4
CASSTHPNLVGNIQYF
>TRBV4-2|TRBJ2-7
CASSPSSGSNEQYF
>TRBV20-1|TRBJ1-2
CSARVVGPGYGYTF
>TRBV20-1|TRBJ2-7
CSASPREWSYEQYF
>TRBV7-8|TRBJ1-5
CASSLVALGNQPQHF
>TRBV3-1|TRBJ2-1
CASSQELAGGMSYNEQFF
>TRBV7-6|TRBJ2-7
CASSLESGYEQYF
>TRBV15|TRBJ1-5
CATSTVGQGSQPQHF
>TRBV7-8|TRBJ1-2
CASSRSVQGNGYTF
>TRBV20-1|TRBJ2-3
CSARDWAGGSRSAAGDTQYF
>TRBV7-2|TRBJ1-5
CASSLAGQKHQHF
>TRBV6-1|TRBJ2-5
CASSPRRSFLYQETQYF
>TRBV7-6|TRBJ2-4
CASSSSVKDIQYF
>TRBV4-1|TRBJ2-7
CASSQAPGHYEQYF
>TRBV25-1|TRBJ2-1
CASSSFRGDNYNEQFF
>TRBV27|TRBJ2-7
CASSFSGTFHEQYF
>TRBV11-2|TRBJ2-3
CASSLEVTDTQYF
>TRBV10-2|TRBJ2-7
CASSEGQGNEQYF
>TRBV7-6|TRBJ2-2
CAVGGRSNTGELFF
>TRBV7-9|TRBJ1-1
CASSLRGEPEAFF
>TRBV7-6|TRBJ1-4
CASSLNGAATNEKLFF
>TRBV4-2|TRBJ1-3
CASSQASGISGNTIYF
>TRBV7-2|TRBJ2-1
CASRTAGGSYNEQFF
>TRBV12-3/TRBV12-4|TRBJ1-1
CASSLVMAEAFF
>TRBV12-3/TRBV12-4|TRBJ2-2
CASRYRGHGELFF
>TRBV20-1|TRBJ1-2
CSARDLQGSPIGANYGYTF
>TRBV25-1|TRBJ1-6
CASSDPLGGARNSPLHF
>TRBV4-1|TRBJ1-1
CASSQEPLRSEAFF
>TRBV12-3/TRBV12-4|TRBJ2-1
CASSPPGLAYNEQFF
>TRBV10-3|TRBJ1-5
CAISGGNQPQHF
>TRBV30|TRBJ2-7
CAWSPEAHEQYF
>TRBV7-9|TRBJ2-3
CASSTLAGVGADTQYF
>TRBV28|TRBJ1-4
CASSARGSRFELF
>TRBV4-1|TRBJ2-5
CASSRPSGGGETQYF
>TRBV28|TRBJ1-3
CASSLAGLGRNTIYF